These T cell receptor beta chains were read from a single sample in a study of T-cell memory formation after mild COVID-19. TCRdb independently ran MiXCR on the 5' RACE reads; one entry per CDR3 protein. This sample carries 390,000 or so distinct CDR3 sequences, approximately 15% of them seen once, and the ten largest clones take 20% to 25%. Sequenced: PBMCs or a T cell subset sorted from them (not recorded which). Receptor source: a man younger than 30 who had mild COVID-19 (a few samples of this study predate the infection). Cell type and time point are not known. CDR3s include the opening cysteine and the closing phenylalanine or tryptophan. D genes are given only for firm matches. Expanded clones get a size class; other rows say once, few or many, or leave the size out.

D gene: NA; J gene: TRBJ1-6; clone size: NA; V gene: TRBV6-5; CDR3 DNA: TGTGCCAGCAGTTACGGGGATCGGCTCTCACCCCTCCACTTT; CDR3 protein: CASSYGDRLSPLHF
D gene: TRBD1; J gene: TRBJ2-7; clone size: NA; V gene: TRBV6-5; CDR3 DNA: TGTGCCAGCAGTTACTCCTCCGGACAGGCCCTCTCCTACGAGCAGTACTTC; CDR3 protein: CASSYSSGQALSYEQYF
D gene: NA; J gene: TRBJ2-5; clone size: few; V gene: TRBV5-1; CDR3 DNA: TGCGCCAGCAGCCCGGGGGCTAGCGGAGGGGAGACCCAGTACTTC; CDR3 protein: CASSPGASGGETQYF
D gene: TRBD1; J gene: TRBJ2-2; clone size: few; V gene: TRBV5-1; CDR3 DNA: TGCGCCAGCAGCCTTCCGACAGGGAGCACCGGGGAGCTGTTTTTT; CDR3 protein: CASSLPTGSTGELFF
D gene: NA; J gene: TRBJ1-6; clone size: NA; V gene: TRBV7-2; CDR3 DNA: TGTGCCAGCAGCTTAACAGGCAATTCACCCCTCCACTTT; CDR3 protein: CASSLTGNSPLHF
D gene: NA; J gene: TRBJ2-5; clone size: NA; V gene: TRBV4-3; CDR3 DNA: TGCGCCAGCAGCCGGACCGGGACATACCAAGAGACCCAGTACTTC; CDR3 protein: CASSRTGTYQETQYF
D gene: TRBD2; J gene: TRBJ2-5; clone size: NA; V gene: TRBV28; CDR3 DNA: TGTGCCAGCAGTTTAAGCGGGGGGGCGGAGACCCAGTACTTC; CDR3 protein: CASSLSGGAETQYF
D gene: NA; J gene: TRBJ2-3; clone size: few; V gene: TRBV5-1; CDR3 DNA: TGCGCCAGCAGCTTACGGCCCGTTAGCACAGATACGCAGTATTTT; CDR3 protein: CASSLRPVSTDTQYF
D gene: NA; J gene: TRBJ2-7; clone size: few; V gene: TRBV5-6; CDR3 DNA: TGTGCCAGCAGCTTGAGGAGGGATGACGAGCAGTACTTC; CDR3 protein: CASSLRRDDEQYF
D gene: NA; J gene: TRBJ1-5; clone size: NA; V gene: TRBV9; CDR3 DNA: TGTGCCAGCAGCGTAGGTTGGAGTACCAGCCAGCCCCAGCATTTT; CDR3 protein: CASSVGWSTSQPQHF
D gene: NA; J gene: TRBJ2-3; clone size: few; V gene: TRBV10-3; CDR3 DNA: TGTGCCATCAGTGAGGAATTAGCGGAATACACAGATACGCAGTATTTT; CDR3 protein: CAISEELAEYTDTQYF
D gene: NA; J gene: TRBJ2-6; clone size: NA; V gene: TRBV12-3/TRBV12-4; CDR3 DNA: TGTGCCAGCAGTTTTATGGGGGGCTCTGGGGCCAACGTCCTGACTTTC; CDR3 protein: CASSFMGGSGANVLTF
D gene: TRBD1; J gene: TRBJ2-3; clone size: NA; V gene: TRBV29-1; CDR3 DNA: TGCAGCGTACCGGACAGGGACACCACAGATACGCAGTATTTT; CDR3 protein: CSVPDRDTTDTQYF
D gene: NA; J gene: TRBJ2-1; clone size: once; V gene: TRBV7-2; CDR3 DNA: TGTGCCAGCAGCTTAGTGCGCGGATCCTACAATGAGCAGTTCTTC; CDR3 protein: CASSLVRGSYNEQFF
D gene: TRBD1; J gene: TRBJ2-2; clone size: few; V gene: TRBV24-1; CDR3 DNA: TGTGCCACCAGCGACAGGGGGATCACCGGGGAGCTGTTTTTT; CDR3 protein: CATSDRGITGELFF
D gene: TRBD1; J gene: TRBJ1-2; clone size: few; V gene: TRBV5-6; CDR3 DNA: TGTGCCAGCAGCTTGGAGGGACAGGGGATCTCCTATGGCTACACCTTC; CDR3 protein: CASSLEGQGISYGYTF